This is a list of T cell receptor beta chains from one sample in a study of OX40 agonist ivuxolimab in advanced cancers. Clones were sequenced by immunoSEQ multiplex PCR, and TCRdb holds only the in-frame ones, with some missing. The repertoire holds 95,000 to 150,000 clones, less than 95% seen once, with under 0.9% in the top ten. Source: CD4+ or CD8+ T cells sorted from blood, taken in a trial of the OX40 agonist ivuxolimab. These receptors were taken from an adult with an advanced solid tumor such as melanoma, head and neck, liver or kidney cancer. Both conserved end residues are part of each CDR3. The order of the fields is D gene, clone size, J gene, V gene, CDR3 length, CDR3 protein, CDR3 DNA. The D gene is left open where the match is weak. Clone size is shown for a subset of rows, as once, few, many or a class of expanded clone.

TRBD1 | . | TRBJ2-7 | TRBV7-8 | 14 | CASRGDRASYEQYF | TGTGCCAGCAGGGGGGACAGGGCTTCCTACGAGCAGTACTTC
TRBD1 | . | TRBJ2-7 | TRBV6-6 | 14 | CASSYQGQNYEQYF | TGTGCCAGCAGTTATCAGGGACAGAACTACGAGCAGTACTTC
. | . | TRBJ2-1 | TRBV6-5 | 13 | CASSGFSEAEQFF | TGTGCCAGCAGTGGGTTTAGCGAGGCTGAGCAGTTCTTC
TRBD2 | . | TRBJ2-1 | TRBV5-4 | 15 | CASSLGGLADNEQFF | TGTGCCAGCAGCTTGGGGGGACTAGCGGACAATGAGCAGTTCTTC
TRBD2 | . | TRBJ2-7 | TRBV28 | 12 | CASRSGSHEQYF | TGTGCCAGCAGGAGCGGGAGCCACGAGCAGTACTTC
. | . | TRBJ1-3 | TRBV18 | 17 | CASSRTAAQGALNTIYF | TGTGCCAGCTCACGCACCGCCGCTCAAGGCGCGCTAAACACCATATATTTT
. | . | TRBJ1-5 | TRBV5-6 | 13 | CASSVYSNQPQHF | TGTGCCAGCAGCGTGTATAGCAATCAGCCCCAGCATTTT
. | . | TRBJ2-3 | TRBV5-4 | 14 | CASSLGGFTDTQYF | TGTGCCAGCAGCTTGGGCGGTTTCACAGATACGCAGTATTTT
. | . | TRBJ1-5 | TRBV30 | 11 | CAWSAGELQHF | TGTGCCTGGAGTGCGGGGGAACTGCAGCATTTT
. | . | TRBJ2-7 | TRBV18 | 14 | CASSPRTGEDEQYF | TGTGCCAGCTCACCCCGGACGGGGGAGGACGAGCAGTACTTC
. | few | TRBJ1-2 | TRBV9 | 13 | CASSANTGYGYTF | TGTGCCAGCAGCGCTAATACGGGCTATGGCTACACCTTC
TRBD2 | . | TRBJ2-1 | TRBV19 | 15 | CASSPGAGGGNEQFF | TGTGCCAGTAGTCCAGGAGCGGGAGGAGGGAATGAGCAGTTCTTC
TRBD1 | . | TRBJ1-1 | TRBV27 | 15 | CASSLFGTGDTEAFF | TGTGCCAGCAGTTTATTTGGGACAGGGGACACTGAAGCTTTCTTT
. | . | TRBJ1-1 | TRBV14 | 13 | CASSQGRQSKAFF | TGTGCCAGCAGCCAAGGGCGGCAGTCAAAAGCTTTCTTT
TRBD2 | . | TRBJ2-7 | TRBV5-1 | 16 | CASSLAASGSRYEQYF | TGCGCCAGCAGCTTGGCGGCTAGCGGGAGTAGGTACGAGCAGTACTTC
. | . | TRBJ2-5 | TRBV10-2 | 12 | CASRDIGETQYF | TGCGCCAGCAGGGACATCGGGGAGACCCAGTACTTC
TRBD1 | few | TRBJ1-2 | TRBV19 | 14 | CASSGQGATYGYTF | TGTGCCAGTAGCGGACAGGGGGCGACCTATGGCTACACCTTC
TRBD2 | . | TRBJ2-7 | TRBV7-9 | 14 | CASSLELAGHEQYF | TGTGCCAGCAGCTTAGAACTAGCGGGACACGAGCAGTACTTC
TRBD2 | . | TRBJ2-1 | TRBV27 | 15 | CASSEGGSGWDEQFF | TGTGCCAGCAGCGAAGGCGGGAGCGGGTGGGATGAGCAGTTCTTC
. | . | TRBJ2-1 | TRBV27 | 16 | CASSLSAYGRNNEQFF | TGTGCCAGCAGTTTATCCGCATATGGACGGAACAATGAGCAGTTCTTC
. | . | TRBJ1-5 | TRBV6-5 | 12 | CASSPIGQPQHF | TGTGCCAGCAGCCCCATAGGTCAGCCCCAGCATTTT
. | . | TRBJ2-7 | TRBV5-1 | 14 | CASSLTSGPYEQYF | TGCGCCAGCAGCTTAACCTCGGGCCCCTACGAGCAGTACTTC
. | . | TRBJ2-7 | TRBV9 | 15 | CASSLSGGTSYEQYF | TGTGCCAGCAGCCTTTCCGGGGGAACGAGTTACGAGCAGTACTTC
. | . | TRBJ1-1 | TRBV18 | 11 | CASLLNTEAFF | TGTGCCAGCCTATTGAACACTGAAGCTTTCTTT
. | . | TRBJ2-5 | TRBV5-6 | 17 | CASRLYGGAGPGVTQYF | TGTGCCAGCAGACTCTACGGGGGCGCGGGACCCGGGGTCACCCAGTACTTC
. | . | TRBJ1-3 | TRBV5-8 | 15 | CASSWAGYSGNTIYF | TGTGCCAGCAGCTGGGCAGGATACTCTGGAAACACCATATATTTT
. | . | TRBJ1-2 | TRBV25-1 | 13 | CASSESRRGGYTF | TGTGCCAGCAGTGAATCGAGGAGGGGCGGCTACACCTTC
. | . | TRBJ2-7 | TRBV27 | 13 | CASSLWPEYEQYF | TGTGCCAGCAGTTTATGGCCGGAGTACGAGCAGTACTTC
. | . | TRBJ2-7 | TRBV7-9 | 16 | CASSLATGGRSYEQYF | TGTGCCAGCAGCTTAGCGACCGGGGGCCGCTCCTACGAGCAGTACTTC
. | . | TRBJ1-1 | TRBV5-5 | 15 | CASSLAGHMNTEAFF | TGTGCCAGCAGCTTGGCCGGCCACATGAACACTGAAGCTTTCTTT
TRBD1 | once | TRBJ1-5 | TRBV28 | 14 | CASSPGQLYQPQHF | TGTGCCAGCAGCCCGGGACAGTTATATCAGCCCCAGCATTTT
. | . | TRBJ1-1 | TRBV28 | 15 | CASSLGRSGNTEAFF | TGTGCCAGCAGTTTAGGCAGGTCAGGGAACACTGAAGCTTTCTTT
. | . | TRBJ1-4 | TRBV28 | 15 | CASSFPTRTNEKLFF | TGTGCCAGCAGTTTCCCGACCCGTACTAATGAAAAACTGTTTTTT
TRBD1 | . | TRBJ2-7 | TRBV6-5 | 13 | CASKGQGDGEQYF | TGTGCCAGCAAAGGGCAGGGGGATGGTGAGCAGTACTTC
. | . | TRBJ2-7 | TRBV6-6 | 13 | CASSYTRAYEQYF | TGTGCCAGCAGTTACACGAGAGCCTACGAGCAGTACTTC
. | once | TRBJ2-1 | TRBV11-2 | 15 | CASSRDRTSYNEQFF | TGTGCCAGCAGCCGCGACAGGACCTCCTACAATGAGCAGTTCTTC
. | . | TRBJ2-1 | TRBV5-6 | 13 | CASSPTRWNEQFF | TGTGCCAGCAGCCCGACTAGGTGGAATGAGCAGTTCTTC
. | . | TRBJ2-3 | TRBV19 | 15 | CASSPSGGLFDTQYF | TGTGCCAGTAGTCCCTCAGGAGGGCTCTTTGATACGCAGTATTTT
. | . | TRBJ1-2 | TRBV9 | 16 | CASSVAGQGIGYGYTF | TGTGCCAGCAGCGTAGCAGGGCAGGGGATAGGCTATGGCTACACCTTC
TRBD1 | . | TRBJ2-1 | TRBV4-1 | 17 | CASSPFAGTGDYNEQFF | TGCGCCAGCAGCCCTTTCGCCGGGACAGGGGACTACAATGAGCAGTTCTTC
TRBD1 | . | TRBJ2-5 | TRBV6-5 | 13 | CASRGTAQETQYF | TGTGCCAGCAGGGGGACAGCTCAAGAGACCCAGTACTTC
. | . | TRBJ2-7 | TRBV28 | 11 | CASKTVYEQYF | TGTGCCAGCAAAACGGTCTACGAGCAGTACTTC